This T cell receptor beta chain was sequenced for a study of tumour-infiltrating T cells in Burkitt lymphoma. Study background: Survival, overall and progression-free, tracked with productive clonality.

Germline CDR1 SGHTA, CDR2 FQGNSA. This CDR3 spans 13 amino acids. Between the trimmed V and J ends, which lost 3 bases and 3 bases, there was a span of 9 bases. Here immunoSEQ multiplex PCR was the method, and the copy in TCRdb shows in-frame clones only, minus some. The sample consists of about 2,600 clones, over 70% of them appearing once. The sequenced sample consisted of tumor tissue. The gene calls are TRBV7-2 and TRBJ2-7; D is uncertain. The sequence was collected from a human donor with diffuse large B-cell lymphoma. Here the CDR3 reads CASSLTGLYEQYF. CDR3 nucleotides: TGTGCCAGCAGCTTGACGGGTCTCTACGAGCAGTACTTC.